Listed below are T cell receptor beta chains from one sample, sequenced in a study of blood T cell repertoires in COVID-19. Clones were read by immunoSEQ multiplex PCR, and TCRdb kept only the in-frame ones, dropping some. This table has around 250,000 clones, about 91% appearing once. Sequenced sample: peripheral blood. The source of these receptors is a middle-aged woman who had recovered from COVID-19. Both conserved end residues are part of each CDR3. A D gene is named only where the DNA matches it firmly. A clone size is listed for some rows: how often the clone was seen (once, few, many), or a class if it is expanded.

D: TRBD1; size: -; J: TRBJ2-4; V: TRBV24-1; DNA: TGTGCCACCAGTGACGGGACAGGGAAAAACATTCAGTACTTC; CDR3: CATSDGTGKNIQYF
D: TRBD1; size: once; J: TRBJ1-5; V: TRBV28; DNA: TGTGCCAGCAGTCCCGGGACAGGGAGGCATCAGCCCCAGCATTTT; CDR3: CASSPGTGRHQPQHF
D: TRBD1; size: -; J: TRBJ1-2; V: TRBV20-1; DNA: TGCAGTGCTGACCAGGGGGGTGGCTACACCTTC; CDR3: CSADQGGGYTF
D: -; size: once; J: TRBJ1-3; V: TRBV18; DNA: TGTGCCAGCTCAATAGGACAGATGAACACCATATATTTT; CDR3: CASSIGQMNTIYF
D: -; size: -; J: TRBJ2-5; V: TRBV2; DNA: TGTGCCAGCAGTGGCGAACAGGGAGAGACCCAGTACTTC; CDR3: CASSGEQGETQYF
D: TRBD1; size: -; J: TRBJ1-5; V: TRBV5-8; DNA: TGTGCCACCGTGACCTCCGGGACAGGCACCTATAGCAATCAGCCCCAGCATTTT; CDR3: CATVTSGTGTYSNQPQHF
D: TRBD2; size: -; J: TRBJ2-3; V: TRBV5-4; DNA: TGTGCCAGCAGCCCGCCGCCGACTAGCGGAGGCACAGATACGCAGTATTTT; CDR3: CASSPPPTSGGTDTQYF
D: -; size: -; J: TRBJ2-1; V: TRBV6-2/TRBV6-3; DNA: TGTGCCAGCAGTTACCAGTACAATGAGCAGTTCTTC; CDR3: CASSYQYNEQFF
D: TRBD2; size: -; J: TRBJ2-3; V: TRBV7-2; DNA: TGTGCCAGCAGCTTAGAGCGGCGGGAGGTGGTAGATACGCAGTATTTT; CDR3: CASSLERREVVDTQYF
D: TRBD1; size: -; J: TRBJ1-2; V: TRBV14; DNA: TGTGCCAGCAGCCAAGTTTCAGGGGACAGAGGCTACACCTTC; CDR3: CASSQVSGDRGYTF
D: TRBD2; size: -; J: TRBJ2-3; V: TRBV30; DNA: TGTGCCTGCTCCTCCGGTGATAGCGGGGCTGCTAGGACAGATACGCAGTATTTT; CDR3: CACSSGDSGAARTDTQYF
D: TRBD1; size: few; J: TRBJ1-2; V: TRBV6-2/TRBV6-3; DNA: TGTGCCAGCAGCAAGGCAGGACAGGGGGATGGCTACACCTTC; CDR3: CASSKAGQGDGYTF
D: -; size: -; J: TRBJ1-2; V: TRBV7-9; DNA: TGTGCCAGCAGCCGACCACAGACAGACTATGGCTACACCTTC; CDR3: CASSRPQTDYGYTF
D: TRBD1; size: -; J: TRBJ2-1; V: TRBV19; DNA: TGTGCCAGTAGTAGAGGACAGGGGCCCTACAATGAGCAGTTCTTC; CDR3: CASSRGQGPYNEQFF
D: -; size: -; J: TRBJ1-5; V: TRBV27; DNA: TGTGCCAGCAGTTTAAAGGGGCTGACCTCAGGGCAGCCCCAGCATTTT; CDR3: CASSLKGLTSGQPQHF
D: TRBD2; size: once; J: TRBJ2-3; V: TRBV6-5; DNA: TGTGCCAGCAGTTACGCGGGGGGCTCGGGAGATACGCAGTATTTT; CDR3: CASSYAGGSGDTQYF
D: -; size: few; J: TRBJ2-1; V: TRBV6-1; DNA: TGTGCCAGCAGTGACCTAGCGACCCTTCGCTATGAGCAGTTCTTC; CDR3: CASSDLATLRYEQFF
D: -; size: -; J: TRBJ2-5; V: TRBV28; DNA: TGTGCCAGCGGTGACTCTGTACAAGAGACCCAGTACTTC; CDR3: CASGDSVQETQYF
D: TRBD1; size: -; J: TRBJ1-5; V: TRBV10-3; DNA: TGTGCCATCAGTGACGGACAGGCCCACAATCAGCCCCAGCATTTT; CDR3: CAISDGQAHNQPQHF
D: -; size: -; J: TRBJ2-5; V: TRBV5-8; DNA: TGTGCCAGCTTCGTTAGACGGGAATTTGAGACCCAGTACTTC; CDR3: CASFVRREFETQYF
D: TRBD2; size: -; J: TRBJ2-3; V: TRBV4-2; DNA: TGTGCCAGCAGCACCGGACTAGCGGGGACAGATACGCAGTATTTT; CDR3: CASSTGLAGTDTQYF
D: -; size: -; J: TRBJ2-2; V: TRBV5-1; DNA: TGCGCCAGCAGCTTGGTGCGGGACGCGAACACCGGGGAGCTGTTTTTT; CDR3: CASSLVRDANTGELFF
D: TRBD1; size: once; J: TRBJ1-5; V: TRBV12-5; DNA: TGTGCTAGTGGTTTGATTCTCGGGACAGGGGGCAATCAGCCCCAGCATTTT; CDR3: CASGLILGTGGNQPQHF
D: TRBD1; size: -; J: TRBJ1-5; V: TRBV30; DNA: TGTGCCTGGGAAACAGGGGGCAATCAGCCCCAGCATTTT; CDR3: CAWETGGNQPQHF
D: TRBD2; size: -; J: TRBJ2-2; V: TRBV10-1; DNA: TGCGCCAGCAGTGAGGCGGGGGATGACGGGGAGCTGTTTTTT; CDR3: CASSEAGDDGELFF
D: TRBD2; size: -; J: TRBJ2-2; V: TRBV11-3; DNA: TGTGCCAGCAGCTCCTACTCAGCGGGAGGGCCGGACACCGGGGAGCTGTTTTTT; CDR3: CASSSYSAGGPDTGELFF
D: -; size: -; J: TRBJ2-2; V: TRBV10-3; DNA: TGTGCCATCACACAGAACACCGGGGAGCTGTTTTTT; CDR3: CAITQNTGELFF
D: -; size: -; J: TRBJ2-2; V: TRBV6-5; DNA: TGTGCCAGCAGTTACTCGAGGGGGAGGAACACCGGGGAGCTGTTTTTT; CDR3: CASSYSRGRNTGELFF
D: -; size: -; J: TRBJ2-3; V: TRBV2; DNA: TGTGCCAGCAGACAGGGATGGGGCACAGATACGCAGTATTTT; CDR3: CASRQGWGTDTQYF
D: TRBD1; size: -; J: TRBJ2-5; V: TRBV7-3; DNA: TGTGCCAGCAGCCCGACAGGGGGCGCGGGGGGAGAGACCCAGTACTTC; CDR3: CASSPTGGAGGETQYF
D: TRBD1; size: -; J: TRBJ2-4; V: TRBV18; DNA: TGTGCCAGCTCACCACTAGGGACAGGTCTAGCCAAAAACATTCAGTACTTC; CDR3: CASSPLGTGLAKNIQYF
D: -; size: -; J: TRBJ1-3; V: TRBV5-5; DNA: TGTGCCAGCAGACTAGGAGCTTCTGGAAACACCATATATTTT; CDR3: CASRLGASGNTIYF
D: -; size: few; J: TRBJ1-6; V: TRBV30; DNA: TGTGCCTGGAGTGTCCAGGGTAATGGTTCACCCCTCCACTTT; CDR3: CAWSVQGNGSPLHF
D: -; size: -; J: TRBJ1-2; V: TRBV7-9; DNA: TGTGCCAGCAGCTTAGGCGGAACAGGGAACTATGGCTACACCTTC; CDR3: CASSLGGTGNYGYTF
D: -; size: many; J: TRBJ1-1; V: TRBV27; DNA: TGTGCCAGCAGTTTATCTACAGGGAGCACTGAAGCTTTCTTT; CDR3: CASSLSTGSTEAFF
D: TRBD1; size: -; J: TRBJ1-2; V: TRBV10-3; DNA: TGTGCCATCAGTGAGTCAATCGACAGGGTCGGTGGCTACACCTTC; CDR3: CAISESIDRVGGYTF